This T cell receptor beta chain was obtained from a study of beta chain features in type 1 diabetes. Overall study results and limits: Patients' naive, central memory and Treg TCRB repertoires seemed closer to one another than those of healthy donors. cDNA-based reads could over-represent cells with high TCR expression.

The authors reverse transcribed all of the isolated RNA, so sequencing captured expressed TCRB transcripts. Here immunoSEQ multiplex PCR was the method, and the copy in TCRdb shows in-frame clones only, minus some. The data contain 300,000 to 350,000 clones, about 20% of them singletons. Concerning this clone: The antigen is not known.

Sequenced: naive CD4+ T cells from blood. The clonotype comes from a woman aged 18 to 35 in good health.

The CDR3 nucleotides are TGTGCCAGCAGCCAAGAAAGGGGATGGAGTAGGGCAGATACGCAGTATTTT. Translation: CASSQERGWSRADTQYF. The V call is TRBV14, the J call TRBJ2-3, with TRBD1 as a possible D gene (5 bases). V was trimmed by 0 bases and J by 4 bases, leaving 17 bases between them. CDR3 length equals 17 residues. Germline V gene sequence: CDR1 SGHDN, CDR2 FVKESK.